The source of this TCR beta chain is a study of T cell repertoires in cytomegalovirus infection. Study context: It was recently identified HLA-C-restricted and well-studied HLA-B-restricted CMV epitopes that the study used. Both a matching HLA type and CMV infection were indicated by public TCR beta signatures.

Study results and caveats: Using cumulative public TCR beta family frequency, the authors identified those who carried CMV together with the relevant HLA. HLA-C-restricted CMV clonotypes gave the most frequent clonotype in two of eight donors.

As for this clonotype: Its antigen is as yet unknown.

TCRdb used MiXCR to reprocess the reads, holding one entry per CDR3 protein. The sample carries fewer than 950,000 distinct CDR3 sequences, approximately 32% recorded once. Deletions cut 8 bases from V and 2 bases from J, with 11 bases between. Germline CDR1 reads MNHGY; CDR2 reads SAAAGT. CDR3 length equals 13 residues. The sequences come from cultured CD8+ T cells from PBMCs, collected from culture after CMV antigen stimulation. V gene TRBV6-8 combines with J gene TRBJ2-3; tentatively, D is TRBD1 or TRBD2 (6 bases each). This receptor was taken from a human donor in good health (CMV status not recorded). Some clones in this sample may be carry-over from other donors' samples. The CDR3 DNA reads as TGTGCCAGCGGACGGGGGCCCACAGATACGCAGTATTTT. Protein product: CASGRGPTDTQYF.